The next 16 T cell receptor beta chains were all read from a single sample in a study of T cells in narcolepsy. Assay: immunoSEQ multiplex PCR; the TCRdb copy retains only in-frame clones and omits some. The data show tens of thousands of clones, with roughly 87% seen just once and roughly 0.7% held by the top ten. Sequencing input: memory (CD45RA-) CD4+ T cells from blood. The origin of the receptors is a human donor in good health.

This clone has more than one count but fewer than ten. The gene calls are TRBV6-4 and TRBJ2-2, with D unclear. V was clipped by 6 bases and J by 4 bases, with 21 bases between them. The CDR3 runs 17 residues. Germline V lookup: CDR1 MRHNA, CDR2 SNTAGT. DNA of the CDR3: TGTGCCAGCAGCCTACCCCGGACCCCGGGTCCCACCGGGGAGCTGTTTTTT. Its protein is CASSLPRTPGPTGELFF.

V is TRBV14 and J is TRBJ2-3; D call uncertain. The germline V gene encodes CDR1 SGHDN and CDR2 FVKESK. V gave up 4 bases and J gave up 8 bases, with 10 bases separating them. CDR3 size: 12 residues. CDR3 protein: CASSLVSGTQYF. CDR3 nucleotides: TGTGCCAGCAGCCTGGTTTCTGGTACGCAGTATTTT.

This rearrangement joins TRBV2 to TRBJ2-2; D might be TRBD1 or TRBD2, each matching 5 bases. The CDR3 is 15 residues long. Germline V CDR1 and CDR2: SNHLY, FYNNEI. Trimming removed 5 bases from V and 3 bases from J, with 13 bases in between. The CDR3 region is CASSRGREYTGELFF. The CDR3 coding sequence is TGTGCCAGCAGTAGGGGCAGGGAGTACACCGGGGAGCTGTTTTTT.

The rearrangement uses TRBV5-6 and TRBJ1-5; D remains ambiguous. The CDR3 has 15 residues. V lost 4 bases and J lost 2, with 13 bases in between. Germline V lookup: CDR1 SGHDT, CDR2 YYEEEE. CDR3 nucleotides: TGTGCCAGCAGCCCCCGAGGTGTAGGCAATCAGCCCCAGCATTTT. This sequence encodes CASSPRGVGNQPQHF.

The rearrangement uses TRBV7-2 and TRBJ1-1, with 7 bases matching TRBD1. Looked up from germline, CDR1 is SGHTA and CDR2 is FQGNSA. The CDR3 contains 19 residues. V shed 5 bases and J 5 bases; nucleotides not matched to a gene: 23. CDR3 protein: CASSRGLGQAVFEQTEAFF. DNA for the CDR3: TGTGCCAGCAGCCGAGGCCTTGGACAGGCGGTTTTCGAACAGACTGAAGCTTTCTTT.

The CDR3 region is CASSLPPAWEGGNQPQHF. For the CDR3, the DNA is TGTGCCAGCAGCCTACCCCCTGCGTGGGAAGGCGGCAATCAGCCCCAGCATTTT. The chain uses TRBV13 and TRBJ1-5; D not resolved. Germline assignment: CDR1 PRHDT and CDR2 FYEKMQ (reference sequence). Trimming pared 5 bases from V and 2 bases from J, leaving 22 bases between. The CDR3 spans 18 residues.

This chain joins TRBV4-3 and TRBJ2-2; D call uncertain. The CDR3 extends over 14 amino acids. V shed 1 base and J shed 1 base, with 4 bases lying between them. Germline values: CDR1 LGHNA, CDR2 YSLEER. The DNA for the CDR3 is TGCGCCAGCAGCCAAGTAAGGAACACCGGGGAGCTGTTTTTT. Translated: CASSQVRNTGELFF.

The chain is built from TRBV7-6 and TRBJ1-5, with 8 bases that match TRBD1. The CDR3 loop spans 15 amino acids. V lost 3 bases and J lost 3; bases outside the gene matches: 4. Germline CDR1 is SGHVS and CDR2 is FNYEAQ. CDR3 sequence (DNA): TGTGCCAGCAGCTTGGGGCAGGGGGCCAATCAGCCCCAGCATTTT. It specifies CASSLGQGANQPQHF.

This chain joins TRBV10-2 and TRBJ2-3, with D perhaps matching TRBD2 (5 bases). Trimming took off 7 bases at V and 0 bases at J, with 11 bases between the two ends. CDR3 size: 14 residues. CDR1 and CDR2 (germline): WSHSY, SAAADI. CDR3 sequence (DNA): TGCGCCAGCACGAGGGATGTGAGCACAGATACGCAGTATTTT. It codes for CASTRDVSTDTQYF.

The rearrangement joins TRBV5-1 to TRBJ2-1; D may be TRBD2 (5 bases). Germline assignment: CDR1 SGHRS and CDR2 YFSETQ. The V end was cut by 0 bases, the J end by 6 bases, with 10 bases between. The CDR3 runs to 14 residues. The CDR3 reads CASSLGQTINEQFF. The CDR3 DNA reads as TGCGCCAGCAGCTTGGGGCAGACTATCAATGAGCAGTTCTTC.

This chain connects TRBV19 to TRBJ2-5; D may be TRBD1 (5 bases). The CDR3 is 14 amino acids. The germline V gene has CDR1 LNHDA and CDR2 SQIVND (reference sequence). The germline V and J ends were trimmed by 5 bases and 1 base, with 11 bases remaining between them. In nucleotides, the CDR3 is TGTGCCAGTAGTCCTTCGACAGTCCAAGAGACCCAGTACTTC. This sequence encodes CASSPSTVQETQYF. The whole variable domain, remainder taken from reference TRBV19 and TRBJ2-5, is DGGITQSPKYLFRKEGQNVTLSCEQNLNHDAMYWYRQDPGQGLRLIYYSQIVNDFQKGDIAEGYSVSREKKESFPLTVTSAQKNPTAFYLCASSPSTVQETQYFGPGTRLLVL.

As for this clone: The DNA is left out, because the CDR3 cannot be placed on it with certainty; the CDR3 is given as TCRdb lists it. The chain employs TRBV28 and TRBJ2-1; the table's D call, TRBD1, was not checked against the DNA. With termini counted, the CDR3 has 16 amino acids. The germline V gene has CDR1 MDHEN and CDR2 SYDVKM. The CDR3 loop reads CASSSGQGGLYSEQFF.

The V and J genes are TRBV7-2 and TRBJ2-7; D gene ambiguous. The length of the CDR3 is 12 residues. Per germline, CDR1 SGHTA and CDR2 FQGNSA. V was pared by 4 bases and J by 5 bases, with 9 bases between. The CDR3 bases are TGTGCCAGCAGCTCCGGACGCCACGAGCAGTACTTC. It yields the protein CASSSGRHEQYF.

CDR3 DNA sequence: TGTGCCATCAGTGAGAGATCCGGGACAGCTTATGGCTACACCTTC. Protein product: CAISERSGTAYGYTF. The chain is built from TRBV10-3 and TRBJ1-2, with 7 bases matching TRBD1. The CDR3 runs to 15 residues. The ends lost 2 bases at V and 5 bases at J; junction bases unmatched: 8. Germline CDR1 is ENHRY and CDR2 is SYGVKD.

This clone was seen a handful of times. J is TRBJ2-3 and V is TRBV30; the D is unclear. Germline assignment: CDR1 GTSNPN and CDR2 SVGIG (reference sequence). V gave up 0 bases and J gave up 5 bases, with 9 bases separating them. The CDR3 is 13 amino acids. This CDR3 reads CAWSVRRGDTQYF. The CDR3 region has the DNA TGTGCCTGGAGTGTACGTCGTGGAGATACGCAGTATTTT.

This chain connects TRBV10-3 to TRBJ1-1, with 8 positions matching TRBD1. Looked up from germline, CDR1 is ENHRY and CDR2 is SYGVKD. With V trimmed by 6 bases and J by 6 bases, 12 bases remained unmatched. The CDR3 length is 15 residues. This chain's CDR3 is CAISPGQGLIAEAFF. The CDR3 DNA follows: TGTGCCATCAGCCCAGGACAGGGTTTGATCGCTGAAGCTTTCTTT.